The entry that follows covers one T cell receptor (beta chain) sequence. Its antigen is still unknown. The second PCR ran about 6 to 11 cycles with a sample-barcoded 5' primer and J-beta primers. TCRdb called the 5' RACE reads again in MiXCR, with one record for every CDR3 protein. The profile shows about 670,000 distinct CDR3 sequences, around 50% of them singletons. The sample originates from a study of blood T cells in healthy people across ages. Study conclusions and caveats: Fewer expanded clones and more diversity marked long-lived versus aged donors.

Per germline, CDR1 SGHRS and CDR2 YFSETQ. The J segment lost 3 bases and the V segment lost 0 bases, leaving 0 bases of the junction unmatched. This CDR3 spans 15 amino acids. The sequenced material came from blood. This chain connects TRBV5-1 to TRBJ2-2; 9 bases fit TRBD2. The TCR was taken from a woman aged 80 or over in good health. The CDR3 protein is CASSLVAGDTGELFF. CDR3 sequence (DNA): TGCGCCAGCAGCTTGGTAGCGGGAGACACCGGGGAGCTGTTTTTT.